Shown below are 27 T cell receptor beta chains from a single sample sequenced in a study of T cell responses to AZD1222 COVID-19 vaccine. The data were produced by immunoSEQ multiplex PCR, yet TCRdb's version contains in-frame clones alone and is incomplete. Here the sample spans some 130,000 clones, 93% being singletons. This specimen was peripheral blood, taken on day 0 of AZD1222 vaccination. These TCRs come from an adult in good health.

In DNA, the CDR3 is TGTGCCAGCAGCCAAGGCTCCGAGCGTAATGAAAAACTGTTTTTT. The encoded protein is CASSQGSERNEKLFF. The chain links TRBV3-1 (or the pseudogene TRBV3-2) to TRBJ1-4, with no clear D. In germline, CDR1 is LGHDT, CDR2 YNNKEL (reference sequence). This CDR3 spans 15 amino acids. Trimming took 1 base from V and 4 from J, leaving 10 bases between them.

V usage is TRBV19 and J usage is TRBJ1-4, with D uncertain. This CDR3 comprises 14 residues. The V gene's germline CDR1 is LNHDA and CDR2 SQIVND (reference sequence). V was cut by 3 bases and J by 4 bases, with 9 bases left in between. CDR3 residues: CASSIVAFNEKLFF. The CDR3 DNA reads TGTGCCAGTAGTATTGTGGCTTTTAATGAAAAACTGTTTTTT.

J is TRBJ1-1 and V is TRBV5-1; D not resolved. Germline-derived CDR1 and CDR2 are SGHRS and YFSETQ. The CDR3 extends over 11 amino acids. V was trimmed by 0 bases and J by 7 bases, leaving 4 bases between them. CDR3 bases: TGCGCCAGCAGCTTGGCGGATGAAGCTTTCTTT. It encodes CASSLADEAFF.

The chain carries TRBV19 and TRBJ1-5; possibly TRBD1 for D (5 bases). CDR3 length equals 15 residues. Deletions cut 2 bases from V and 3 bases from J, with 11 bases between. The germline V gene has CDR1 LNHDA and CDR2 SQIVND (reference sequence). The CDR3 DNA sequence: TGTGCCAGTAGTATATCCAGGGAAATCAATCAGCCCCAGCATTTT. It is translated as CASSISREINQPQHF.

CDR3 DNA sequence: TGCGCCAGCAGGGTCGGCGGGGATAGGAACGAGCAGTACTTC. Protein sequence: CASRVGGDRNEQYF. V usage is TRBV5-1 and J usage is TRBJ2-7; D might be TRBD2 (6 bases). Between the trimmed V and J ends, which lost 5 bases and 5 bases, there was a span of 17 bases. The germline CDR1 and CDR2 sequences are SGHRS and YFSETQ. The CDR3 consists of 14 residues.

V and J are TRBV11-2 and TRBJ1-1, with no clear D. CDR3 size: 14 residues. Trimming left V 1 base short and J 6 bases short, with 12 bases between. CDR1 is SGHAT, CDR2 FQNNGV, per germline. In DNA, the CDR3 is TGTGCCAGCAGCTTAGTTCGAGGGAGGCCTGAAGCTTTCTTT. It specifies CASSLVRGRPEAFF. The whole variable domain, remainder taken from reference TRBV11-2 and TRBJ1-1, is EAGVAQSPRYKIIEKRQSVAFWCNPISGHATLYWYQQILGQGPKLLIQFQNNGVVDDSQLPKDRFSAERLKGVDSTLKIQPAKLEDSAVYLCASSLVRGRPEAFFGQGTRLTVV.

This chain joins TRBV5-5 and TRBJ2-3; no firm D call. The germline V gene has CDR1 SGHKS and CDR2 YYEKEE (reference sequence). Trimming pared 5 bases from V and 4 bases from J, leaving 8 bases between. The CDR3 totals 12 residues. CDR3 amino acids: CASSYLADTQYF. In DNA form, the CDR3 reads TGTGCCAGCAGTTACTTAGCAGATACGCAGTATTTT. Full variable domain (missing parts from reference TRBV5-5 and TRBJ2-3): DAGVTQSPTHLIKTRGQQVTLRCSPISGHKSVSWYQQVLGQGPQFIFQYYEKEERGRGNFPDRFSARQFPNYSSELNVNALLLGDSALYLCASSYLADTQYFGPGTRLTVL.

CDR3 protein: CASSPRTGARVEKLFF. The CDR3 region has the DNA TGCGCCAGCAGCCCCCGGACAGGGGCTCGGGTTGAAAAACTGTTTTTT. This sequence joins TRBV4-1 and TRBJ1-4, with 9 bases identical to TRBD1. This CDR3 has 16 residues. The V segment lost 4 bases and the J segment 7 bases; nucleotides outside the gene matches: 10. Germline lookup yields CDR1 MGHRA and CDR2 YSYEKL.

CDR3 bases: TGTGCCACCAGCATTGGACAGGAGATCTATGGCTACACCTTC. This codes for CATSIGQEIYGYTF. This rearrangement joins TRBV15 to TRBJ1-2, with TRBD1 matching over 7 bases. This CDR3 contains 14 residues. Germline-derived CDR1 and CDR2 are LNHNV and YYDKDF (reference sequence). With 4 bases clipped from V and 4 bases from J, the junction kept 6 bases outside the gene matches.

The CDR3, as DNA: TGTGCCAGCAGCTTAACGGGCGAGCAGTTCTTC. This gives the protein CASSLTGEQFF. The chain links TRBV11-2 to TRBJ2-1, with unresolved D. V was clipped by 2 bases and J by 10 bases, with 6 bases between them. CDR3 length: 11 amino acids. Germline assignment: CDR1 SGHAT and CDR2 FQNNGV.

The CDR3 DNA reads TGTGCCAGCAGCTTACGAATCGTCCGGGGGCCGATCGGCACCGGGGAGCTGTTTTTT. This sequence encodes CASSLRIVRGPIGTGELFF. The V call is TRBV7-8, the J call TRBJ2-2; D is perhaps TRBD1 or TRBD2 (6 bases each). This CDR3 is built from 19 residues. The germline V gene encodes CDR1 SGHVS and CDR2 FQNEAQ. With 2 bases removed from V and 4 bases from J, the gap between germline ends came to 23 bases.

The chain employs TRBV3-1 (or the pseudogene TRBV3-2) and TRBJ2-1; 12 bases match TRBD2. CDR3 length: 16 amino acids. Germline V lookup: CDR1 LGHDT, CDR2 YNNKEL (reference sequence). V lost 2 bases to trimming and J lost 4 bases; unmatched junction nucleotides: 3. DNA of the CDR3: TGTGCCAGCAGCCAACTAGCGGGGGGGCGGTACAATGAGCAGTTCTTC. This gives the protein CASSQLAGGRYNEQFF.

This chain joins TRBV29-1 and TRBJ1-1; D remains unclear. CDR3 size: 15 residues. Germline V CDR1 and CDR2: SQVTM, ANQGSEA. V was trimmed by 3 bases and J by 4 bases, leaving 18 bases between them. The chain's CDR3 is CSVEPQIWRTTEAFF. The CDR3 nucleotides are TGCAGCGTTGAGCCACAAATCTGGAGGACCACTGAAGCTTTCTTT.

The rearrangement links TRBV6-5 to TRBJ1-5; 7 bases line up with TRBD1. Germline CDR1 MNHEY, CDR2 SVGAGI. V shed 6 bases and J 3 bases; nucleotides not matched to a gene: 5. The CDR3 contains 14 residues. CDR3 amino acids: CASSPGQFNQPQHF. The CDR3 region has the DNA TGTGCCAGCAGCCCGGGACAGTTCAATCAGCCCCAGCATTTT.

The J gene is TRBJ2-1, the V gene TRBV6-5; 8 bases align to TRBD1. Per the germline V gene, CDR1 is MNHEY and CDR2 is SVGAGI. The CDR3 loop spans 14 amino acids. The junction had 9 bases not matched to a gene; V was cut back by 7 bases and J by 7 bases. CDR3 sequence: CASKDQGARNEQFF. In nucleotides, the CDR3 is TGTGCCAGCAAGGATCAGGGGGCGAGAAATGAGCAGTTCTTC.

The J gene is TRBJ1-2, the V gene TRBV11-3, with D perhaps matching TRBD1 (6 bases). This CDR3 is built from 15 residues. The V gene lost 5 bases and the J gene lost 2 bases, with 15 bases spanning the gap. In germline, CDR1 is SGHNT, CDR2 YENEEA. Written as DNA, the CDR3 is TGTGCCAGCAGCAGAAAGGACAGCTTGAACTATGGCTACACCTTC. Translated: CASSRKDSLNYGYTF.

The chain has TRBV5-6 and TRBJ1-1; 9 bases are shared with TRBD1. The germline gives CDR1 SGHDT, CDR2 YYEEEE. CDR3 length: 15 residues. With V trimmed by 4 bases and J by 10 bases, 14 bases remained unmatched. The CDR3 nucleotides are TGTGCCAGCAGCCCGAGGGACAGGGCCCTCTCCGGAGCTTTCTTT. Translated, it gives CASSPRDRALSGAFF.

The V call is TRBV19, the J call TRBJ2-1; tentatively, D is TRBD2 (7 bases). Trimming left V 3 bases short and J 5 bases short, with 14 bases between. The germline gives CDR1 LNHDA, CDR2 SQIVND (reference sequence). The CDR3 covers 15 residues. The CDR3 is CASSISAGDNNEQFF. The DNA of the CDR3 is TGTGCCAGTAGTATTTCGGCGGGGGACAACAATGAGCAGTTCTTC.

The CDR3 bases are TGTGCCAGCAGCGTAGGCGGATCCCCCTACGAGCAGTACTTC. Translated: CASSVGGSPYEQYF. This sequence joins TRBV9 and TRBJ2-7; D call uncertain. V was trimmed by 0 bases and J by 2 bases, leaving 9 bases between them. Germline lookup yields CDR1 SGDLS and CDR2 YYNGEE. The CDR3 loop spans 14 amino acids.

The gene calls are TRBV11-2 and TRBJ1-4; D remains unclear. This CDR3 is built from 13 residues. Per the germline V gene, CDR1 is SGHAT and CDR2 is FQNNGV. V lost 3 bases and J 7 bases, leaving 9 bases between the germline ends. Here the CDR3 reads CASSFEISEKLFF. The CDR3 DNA reads TGTGCCAGCAGCTTCGAAATTAGTGAAAAACTGTTTTTT.

J is TRBJ1-4 and V is TRBV1. TRBV1 is listed as a pseudogene. This CDR3 is 16 amino acids long. This CDR3 is CTSSLRDLIAHEKLFF. CDR3 DNA sequence: TGCACCAGCAGCCTCCGGGATCTTATCGCTCATGAAAAACTGTTTTTT.

The chain uses TRBV6-1 and TRBJ2-7, with D hard to call. V lost 1 base to trimming and J lost 0 bases, with 10 bases between them. Looked up from germline, CDR1 is MNHNS and CDR2 is SASEGT. The CDR3 sequence is 15 residues long. This CDR3 reads CASSEETLHSYEQYF. The CDR3 coding sequence is TGTGCCAGCAGTGAAGAGACACTACACTCCTACGAGCAGTACTTC.

On this clone itself: One end of the junction is discordant with germline, which a read error may explain. The CDR3 spells CASSLYGDSSNEQFF. The DNA for the CDR3 is TGTGCCAGCAGCTTGTACGGAGATTCCTCCAATGAGCAGTTCTTC. The J gene is TRBJ2-1, the V gene TRBV5-6, with no clear D. The CDR3 spans 15 residues. Looked up from germline, CDR1 is SGHDT and CDR2 is YYEEEE.

The rearrangement uses TRBV6-5 and TRBJ1-5; D is unresolved. Germline V gene sequence: CDR1 MNHEY, CDR2 SVGAGI. V was shortened by 4 bases and J by 3 bases, with 7 bases between the two germline ends. The CDR3 runs 13 residues. In DNA, the CDR3 is TGTGCCAGCAGTTCATCGGACAATCAGCCCCAGCATTTT. It translates to CASSSSDNQPQHF.

This chain links TRBV3-1 (or the pseudogene TRBV3-2) with TRBJ2-3; 12 positions match TRBD1. V trimming: 6 bases; J trimming: 11 bases; junction bases outside the gene matches: 9. Germline V lookup: CDR1 LGHDT, CDR2 YNNKEL (reference sequence). This CDR3 spans 14 amino acids. CDR3 in amino acids: CASSPGTGGWGQYF. Here the CDR3 DNA reads TGTGCCAGCAGTCCCGGGACAGGGGGCTGGGGGCAGTATTTT.

The J gene is TRBJ1-2, the V gene TRBV27; no firm D call. CDR1 and CDR2 (germline): MNHEY, SMNVEV (reference sequence). V gave up 4 bases and J gave up 7 bases, with 10 bases separating them. This CDR3 is 12 amino acids long. CDR3 residues: CASSSPGSGYTF. The CDR3, as DNA: TGTGCCAGCAGTTCGCCGGGATCTGGCTACACCTTC.

The V call is TRBV11-2, the J call TRBJ1-2, with a tentative D call TRBD1 (5 bases). V was shortened by 4 bases and J by 8 bases, with 17 bases between the two germline ends. Germline V gene lookup returns CDR1 SGHAT and CDR2 FQNNGV. The CDR3 has 14 amino acids. CDR3 loop: CASSSLRVGVGYTF. The CDR3 coding sequence is TGTGCCAGCAGCTCCCTCAGGGTTGGGGTCGGCTACACCTTC. Filled out from reference TRBV11-2 and TRBJ1-2, the complete variable domain reads EAGVAQSPRYKIIEKRQSVAFWCNPISGHATLYWYQQILGQGPKLLIQFQNNGVVDDSQLPKDRFSAERLKGVDSTLKIQPAKLEDSAVYLCASSSLRVGVGYTFGSGTRLTVV.